This passage covers 2 T cell receptor beta chains from one sample sequenced in a study of T cell responses to AZD1222 COVID-19 vaccine. The method was immunoSEQ multiplex PCR; TCRdb's version includes in-frame clones alone and lacks a portion of them. The sample includes fewer than 130,000 clones, more than 90% of them seen just once. The sample here was peripheral blood, taken 28 days after the second AZD1222 dose. The receptors come from an adult who received the AZD1222 COVID-19 vaccine.

V is TRBV12-3 or TRBV12-4 and J is TRBJ2-5; perhaps TRBD1 as D (6 bases). This CDR3 is 13 amino acids long. V was clipped by 6 bases and J by 1 base, with 9 bases between them. CDR3 loop: CASRDSIQETQYF. The CDR3 coding sequence is TGTGCCAGCAGGGACAGTATCCAAGAGACCCAGTACTTC.

The V gene is TRBV7-9, the J gene TRBJ2-7, with D possibly matching TRBD2 (5 bases). The ends were cut back, 2 bases at V and 6 bases at J, with 11 bases in the middle. Germline V gene data show CDR1 as SEHNR and CDR2 as FQNEAQ (reference sequence). CDR3 length: 13 residues. The CDR3 DNA sequence: TGTGCCAGCAGCTTACGAGAGGGAACCGAGCAGTACTTC. Its protein product is CASSLREGTEQYF.